These T cell receptor beta chains were read from a single sample in a study of a mutant IDH1 vaccine in newly diagnosed glioma. No antigens are known for them. Assay: immunoSEQ multiplex PCR; the TCRdb copy retains only in-frame clones and omits some. The table shows some 120,000 clones, with 80% occurring only once. The input for sequencing was PBMCs, taken from a glioma patient whose treatment included an IDH1 peptide vaccine. The receptors stem from a middle-aged man with glioma. The CDR3 runs from the conserved cysteine through the conserved F or W. D genes are given only for firm matches. A clone size is listed for some rows: how often the clone was seen (once, few, many), or a class if it is expanded.

d_gene	abundance	j_gene	v_gene	CDR3nt	CDR3aa
TRBD1	.	TRBJ1-2	TRBV30	TGTGCCTGGAGCGAAGCGGACAGGGTGTTAGGTGGCTACACCTTC	CAWSEADRVLGGYTF
TRBD1	few	TRBJ1-1	TRBV4-2	TGTGCCAGCAGCCACGGACAGGGGAACACTGAAGCTTTCTTT	CASSHGQGNTEAFF
TRBD1	.	TRBJ1-4	TRBV11-2	TGTGCCAGCAGCGAGACAGGGGGTGCTAATGAAAAACTGTTTTTT	CASSETGGANEKLFF
TRBD1	once	TRBJ2-5	TRBV27	TGTGCCAGCAGTCCCACAGGGGGCTGGGAGACCCAGTACTTC	CASSPTGGWETQYF
.	.	TRBJ1-1	TRBV29-1	TGCAGCGTTGTCCCCGGTTTGTCGAACACTGAAGCTTTCTTT	CSVVPGLSNTEAFF
TRBD2	.	TRBJ2-5	TRBV5-4	TGTGCCAGCAGCCCAGGACTAGAAGAGACCCAGTACTTC	CASSPGLEETQYF
TRBD2	.	TRBJ2-2	TRBV7-2	TGTGCCAGCACCAGAGACCGAGCGGGGACCGGGGAGCTGTTTTTT	CASTRDRAGTGELFF
.	.	TRBJ2-7	TRBV6-5	TGTGCCAGCAGGCGCGGGACCGAAGCTTTAGAGCAGTACTTC	CASRRGTEALEQYF
TRBD1	once	TRBJ2-1	TRBV13	TGTGTCAGCAGCTGTCTCACAGGGGGCTCCTACAATGAGCAGTTCTTC	CVSSCLTGGSYNEQFF
.	.	TRBJ2-2	TRBV9	TGTGCCAGCAGCGTAGGAGGGGGGCTAAGCACCGGGGAGCTGTTTTTT	CASSVGGGLSTGELFF
TRBD2	few	TRBJ2-4	TRBV10-1	TGCGCCAGTAGATCCGGGACTAGCGGGGGGGTAGCCAAAAACATTCAGTACTTC	CASRSGTSGGVAKNIQYF
TRBD1	.	TRBJ2-3	TRBV7-2	TGTGCCAGCAGGACAGGGGGCGCAAATACGCAGTATTTT	CASRTGGANTQYF
.	.	TRBJ2-7	TRBV5-1	TGCGCCAGCAGCCCCCTAGGGGACGAGCAGTACTTC	CASSPLGDEQYF
.	few	TRBJ1-2	TRBV19	TGTGCCAGTAGTATAGTGGACAGTGGCTACACCTTC	CASSIVDSGYTF
.	.	TRBJ2-5	TRBV7-8	TGTGCCAGCAGCCGAGACAGGCAAGAGACCCAGTACTTC	CASSRDRQETQYF
.	once	TRBJ2-7	TRBV7-9	TGTGCCAGCAGCTTAGGCAGCCTCTCCTACGAGCAGTACTTC	CASSLGSLSYEQYF
TRBD2	once	TRBJ2-1	TRBV7-9	TGTGCCAGCAGCCGAACACCGACGGGGGGCAATGAGCAGTTCTTC	CASSRTPTGGNEQFF
.	.	TRBJ2-1	TRBV7-6	TGTGCCAGCAGCTTTTTTAGGGGCTCCTACAATGAGCAGTTCTTC	CASSFFRGSYNEQFF
.	few	TRBJ1-1	TRBV9	TGTGCCAGCAGCGTACTTGAGAACACTGAAGCTTTCTTT	CASSVLENTEAFF
.	.	TRBJ1-1	TRBV5-6	TGTGCCAGCAGCCGTTTAGGATCACCTGAAGCTTTCTTT	CASSRLGSPEAFF
.	few	TRBJ1-4	TRBV2	TGTGCCAGCACCCTGGCAGGGGTAAATGAAAAACTGTTTTTT	CASTLAGVNEKLFF
.	.	TRBJ1-4	TRBV7-2	TGTGCCAGCAGCTTAGGGACTTACGGTGAAAAACTGTTTTTT	CASSLGTYGEKLFF
.	.	TRBJ2-7	TRBV6-6	TGTGCCAGCACCCGGGGGAGCTACGAGCAGTACTTC	CASTRGSYEQYF
.	.	TRBJ2-7	TRBV7-2	TGTGCCAGCAGCTTACGACCCGGGCCGAAGTACGAGCAGTACTTC	CASSLRPGPKYEQYF
.	few	TRBJ2-5	TRBV5-4	TGTGCCAGCAGCTTGCAAGAGACCCAGTACTTC	CASSLQETQYF
.	.	TRBJ1-5	TRBV15	TGTGCCACCGGGGAGGGGGAAAGGAATCAGCCCCAGCATTTT	CATGEGERNQPQHF
.	many	TRBJ1-1	TRBV5-1	TGCGCCAGCAGCTTGCCGGGTGGCACTGAAGCTTTCTTT	CASSLPGGTEAFF
TRBD2	.	TRBJ2-5	TRBV5-6	TGTGCCAGCAGCTCCGGGGTCAGCGGGAGCGAGACCCAGTACTTC	CASSSGVSGSETQYF
TRBD1	.	TRBJ1-5	TRBV19	TGTGCCACCGACAGGGGCGGGAGCAATCAGCCCCAGCATTTT	CATDRGGSNQPQHF
TRBD2	.	TRBJ2-3	TRBV5-6	TGTGCCAGCAGCGCAGGGACTAGCGGGAGATGGGATACGCAGTATTTT	CASSAGTSGRWDTQYF
.	.	TRBJ2-2	TRBV6-5	TGTGCCGTGTACAGAACGAACACCGGGGAGCTGTTTTTT	CAVYRTNTGELFF
.	few	TRBJ2-7	TRBV7-9	TGTGCCAGCAGCCGGACGGATTCCTACGAGCAGTACTTC	CASSRTDSYEQYF
.	.	TRBJ2-3	TRBV6-1	TGTGCCAGCAGAGAAACAGGGGATACGCAGTATTTT	CASRETGDTQYF
.	.	TRBJ1-2	TRBV29-1	TGCAGCGTTTTTGGGGAGGACGGCTACACCTTC	CSVFGEDGYTF
.	.	TRBJ2-1	TRBV5-4	TGTGCCAGCAGCTTTAGGAACAATGAGCAGTTCTTC	CASSFRNNEQFF
.	.	TRBJ2-5	TRBV4-1	TGCGCCAGCAGCCAAGAGCCAGGTATGGAATCCCAAGAGACCCAGTACTTC	CASSQEPGMESQETQYF
TRBD2	.	TRBJ2-2	TRBV27	TGTGCCAGCAGTTCTCCGGGACTAGCGGGTTCCGGGGAGCTGTTTTTT	CASSSPGLAGSGELFF
.	.	TRBJ2-4	TRBV5-4	TGTGCCAGCGCCCTAGGGGGCAAAAACATTCAGTACTTC	CASALGGKNIQYF
TRBD2	.	TRBJ2-1	TRBV4-3	TGCGCCAGCAGCCAAGCCCCTAGCGGGATTTCCTACAATGAGCAGTTCTTC	CASSQAPSGISYNEQFF
.	.	TRBJ1-4	TRBV2	TGTGCCAGCACTAAGGACAGAGCTAATGAAAAACTGTTTTTT	CASTKDRANEKLFF
.	few	TRBJ1-4	TRBV7-9	TGTGCCAGCAGCTTAGGGGACACCGAACTGTTTTTT	CASSLGDTELFF
.	.	TRBJ1-6	TRBV2	TGTGCCAGCAGGTCTCGTGGTACCAGGGTGAATTCACCCCTCCACTTT	CASRSRGTRVNSPLHF
TRBD2	.	TRBJ2-2	TRBV25-1	TGTGCCAGCAGTAAACCGGGAGGTCTTGCAGGAACCGGGGAGCTGTTTTTT	CASSKPGGLAGTGELFF
.	.	TRBJ1-2	TRBV9	TGTGCCAGCAGCGTAGGAGGGGCCTCTAACTATGGCTACACCTTC	CASSVGGASNYGYTF